This T cell receptor (beta chain) emerged from a study of blood T cells in healthy people across ages. Germline values: CDR1 SEHNR, CDR2 FQNEAQ (reference sequence). The CDR3 has 15 amino acids. A second 7 to 11 cycle PCR used barcoded and J-beta primers. A single record per CDR3 protein comes from TCRdb applying MiXCR to the 5' RACE reads. The data show 1.6 million or so distinct CDR3 sequences, with 30% to 35% seen just once and around 10% held by the top ten. Only a few counts were recorded for this clonotype. What it binds is unknown. The junction and the germline gene differ at one end; a read error may be behind it. Study results and caveats: Age advanced and TCR beta diversity per million T cells fell, roughly linearly. A strong correlation between TCR beta diversity and naive T cell percentage was seen.

The V gene is TRBV7-9, the J gene TRBJ2-3, with 10 bases that match TRBD2. The specimen sequenced was blood. This receptor was identified in a woman in her thirties in good health. The CDR3, as DNA: TGTGCCAGCAGCTTCAAGCGGGGGGGCACAGATGCGCAGTATTTT. Protein sequence: CASSFKRGGTDAQYF.